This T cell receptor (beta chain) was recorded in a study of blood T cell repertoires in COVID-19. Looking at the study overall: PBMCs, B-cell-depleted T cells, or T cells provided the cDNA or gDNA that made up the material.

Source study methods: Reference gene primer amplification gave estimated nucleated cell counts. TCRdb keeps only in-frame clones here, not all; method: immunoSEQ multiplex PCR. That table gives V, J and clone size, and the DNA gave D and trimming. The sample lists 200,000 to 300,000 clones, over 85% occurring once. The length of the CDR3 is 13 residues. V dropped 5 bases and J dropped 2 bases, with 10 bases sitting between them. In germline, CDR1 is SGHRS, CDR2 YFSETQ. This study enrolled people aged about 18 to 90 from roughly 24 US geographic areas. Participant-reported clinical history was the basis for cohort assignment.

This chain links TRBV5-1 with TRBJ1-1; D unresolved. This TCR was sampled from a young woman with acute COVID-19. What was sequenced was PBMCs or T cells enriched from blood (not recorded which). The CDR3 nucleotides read TGCGCCAGCAGGGAAACAGTAAACACTGAAGCTTTCTTT. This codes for CASRETVNTEAFF.